The clone carrying this TCR beta chain was counted only a few times. This sample was taken from a study of blood T cell repertoires in COVID-19. The CDR3 consists of 16 residues. The germline gives CDR1 SGHNT, CDR2 YENEEA. Unmatched junction bases numbered 4, after V lost 2 bases and J lost 4 bases. Repertoires were generated with immunoSEQ multiplex PCR, while TCRdb's copy carries only in-frame clones and drops some. This sample has about 120,000 clones, with about 70% found just once. The sample was peripheral blood. The receptor comes from a man between 60 and 70 years old with acute or convalescent COVID-19. The chain couples TRBV11-3 to TRBJ2-3; 12 bases match TRBD2. The DNA for the CDR3 is TGTGCCAGCAGCTTACTGACTAGCGGGGGATCAGATACGCAGTATTTT. Translated: CASSLLTSGGSDTQYF.